The clone carrying this TCR beta chain was counted once. What it recognizes is unknown. Treatment in this sample: oral pan-JAK inhibitor, 5-10 mg twice daily. From PBMCs, CD4+ and CD8+ T cells were sorted. CDR1 MNHEY and CDR2 SMNVEV come from the germline V gene (reference sequence). V was shortened by 4 bases and J by 3 bases, with 9 bases between the two germline ends. There are 13 residues in the CDR3. The record originates from a study of CD8+ T cells in alopecia areata. Overall study context: The investigators scored severity in treated patients by the percentage of affected scalp area.

Reverse transcribed after extraction, RNA yielded cDNA as the sequencing template. The repertoire was sequenced with immunoSEQ multiplex PCR; TCRdb's copy has only in-frame clones and lacks some. The sample records fewer than 110,000 clones, 85% to 90% being singletons. Broader study findings: Scalp clonality and expanded CD8+ clones among the top 100 fell significantly with tofacitinib. More clonal than normal scalp was lesional scalp, particularly alopecia totalis/universalis.

Sequenced here: CD8+ T cells sorted from blood, sampled at approximately week 31, from a patient treated with tofacitinib. The chain carries TRBV27 and TRBJ1-2; D gene uncertain. This receptor was taken from a human donor with alopecia areata. The DNA of the CDR3 is TGTGCCAGCAGTTCCGGGAAGTACTATGGCTACACCTTC. Amino acids: CASSSGKYYGYTF.